This T cell receptor (beta chain) stems from a study of shared clonotypes between healthy human individuals. Study background: Per donor, three plates held CD4 naive cells, three held CD4 memory, two held CD8 naive and one held CD8 memory.

About this clone: Its antigen remains unidentified.

Using immunoSEQ multiplex PCR, the repertoire was profiled, and TCRdb retains in-frame clones only, with some absent. The sample yields just over 2,000,000 clones, roughly 95% seen once. Germline CDR1 is WNHNN and CDR2 is SYGVQD (reference sequence). This CDR3 region has 13 residues. V was clipped by 4 bases and J by 7 bases, with 13 bases between them. Donors included only healthy HIV-negative adults lacking recent acute infections or vaccinations. The study, taken as a whole, reports: All-four-donor shared clonotypes had higher generation probabilities than non-shared clonotypes did.

The sequence was collected from a man between 18 and 29 years old in good health. The chain uses TRBV10-1 and TRBJ2-5; D may correspond to TRBD1 or TRBD2 (5 bases each). Sequenced sample: naive CD4+ T cells sorted from blood. Subset indicated: CD45RA+ positively selected. CDR3 loop: CASSGDLLGTQYF. The CDR3 DNA sequence: TGCGCCAGCAGTGGGGACCTCCTAGGGACCCAGTACTTC.